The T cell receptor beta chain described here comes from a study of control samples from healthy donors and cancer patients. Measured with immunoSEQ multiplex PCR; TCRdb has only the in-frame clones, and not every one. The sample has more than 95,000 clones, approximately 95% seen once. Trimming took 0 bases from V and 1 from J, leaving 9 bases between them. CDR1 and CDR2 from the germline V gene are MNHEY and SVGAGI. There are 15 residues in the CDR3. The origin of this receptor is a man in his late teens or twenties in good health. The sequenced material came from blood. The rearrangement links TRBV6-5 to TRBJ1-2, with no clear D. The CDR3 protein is CASSYSLSDNYGYTF. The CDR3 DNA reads TGTGCCAGCAGTTACTCGTTGTCAGATAACTATGGCTACACCTTC.